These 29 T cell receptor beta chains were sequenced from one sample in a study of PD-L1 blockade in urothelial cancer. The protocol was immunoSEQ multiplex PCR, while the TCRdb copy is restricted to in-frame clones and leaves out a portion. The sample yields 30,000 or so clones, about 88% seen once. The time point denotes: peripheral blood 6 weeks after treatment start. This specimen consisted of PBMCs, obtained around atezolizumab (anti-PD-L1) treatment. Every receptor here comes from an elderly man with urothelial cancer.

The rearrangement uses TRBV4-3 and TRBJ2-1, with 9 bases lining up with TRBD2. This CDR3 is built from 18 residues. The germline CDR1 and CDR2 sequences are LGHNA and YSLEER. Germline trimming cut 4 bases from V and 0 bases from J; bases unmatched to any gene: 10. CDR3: CASSLISLAGNSYNEQFF. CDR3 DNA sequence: TGCGCCAGCAGCCTAATTTCCCTAGCGGGAAACTCCTACAATGAGCAGTTCTTC.

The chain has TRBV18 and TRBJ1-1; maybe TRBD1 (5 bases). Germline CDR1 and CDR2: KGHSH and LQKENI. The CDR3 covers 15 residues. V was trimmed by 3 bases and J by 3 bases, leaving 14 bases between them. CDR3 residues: CASSPIQVSDTEAFF. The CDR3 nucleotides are TGTGCCAGCTCACCCATACAGGTTTCTGACACTGAAGCTTTCTTT.

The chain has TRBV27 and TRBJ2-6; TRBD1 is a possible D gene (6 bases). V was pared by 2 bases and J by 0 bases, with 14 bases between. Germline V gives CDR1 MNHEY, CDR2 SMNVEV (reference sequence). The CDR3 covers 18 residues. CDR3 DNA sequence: TGTGCCAGCAGTTTAAAGGGGGACGCTCGCTCTGGGGCCAACGTCCTGACTTTC. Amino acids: CASSLKGDARSGANVLTF.

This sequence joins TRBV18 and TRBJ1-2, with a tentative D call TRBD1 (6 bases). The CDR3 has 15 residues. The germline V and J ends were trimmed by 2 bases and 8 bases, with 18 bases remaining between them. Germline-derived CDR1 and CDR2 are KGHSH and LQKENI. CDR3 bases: TGTGCCAGCTCACCAGACGCAGGGGCAGTGAGGGGCTACACCTTC. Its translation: CASSPDAGAVRGYTF.

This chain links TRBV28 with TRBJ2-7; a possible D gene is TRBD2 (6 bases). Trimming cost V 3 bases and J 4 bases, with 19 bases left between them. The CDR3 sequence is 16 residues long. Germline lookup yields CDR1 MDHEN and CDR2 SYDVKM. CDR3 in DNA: TGTGCCAGCAGTTTGGGTCCTACGGGCGGGGATTACGAGCAGTACTTC. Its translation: CASSLGPTGGDYEQYF.

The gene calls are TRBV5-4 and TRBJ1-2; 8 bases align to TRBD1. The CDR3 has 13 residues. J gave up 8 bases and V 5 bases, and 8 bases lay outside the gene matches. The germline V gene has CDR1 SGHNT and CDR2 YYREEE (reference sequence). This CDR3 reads CASSLDRDGGYTF. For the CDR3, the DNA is TGTGCCAGCAGTCTGGACAGGGACGGCGGCTACACCTTC.

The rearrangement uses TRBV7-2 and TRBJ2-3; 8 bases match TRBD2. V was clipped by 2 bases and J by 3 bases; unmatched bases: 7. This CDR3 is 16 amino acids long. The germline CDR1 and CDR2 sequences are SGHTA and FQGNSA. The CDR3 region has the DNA TGTGCCAGCAGCTTATTTCCCGGACTAGCAACAGATACGCAGTATTTT. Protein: CASSLFPGLATDTQYF.

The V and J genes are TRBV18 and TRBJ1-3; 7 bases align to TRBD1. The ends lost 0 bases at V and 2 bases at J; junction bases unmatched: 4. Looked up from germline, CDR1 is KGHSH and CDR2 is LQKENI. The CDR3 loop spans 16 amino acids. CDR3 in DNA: TGTGCCAGCTCACCACCAGGACAGGCTACTGGAAACACCATATATTTT. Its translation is CASSPPGQATGNTIYF.

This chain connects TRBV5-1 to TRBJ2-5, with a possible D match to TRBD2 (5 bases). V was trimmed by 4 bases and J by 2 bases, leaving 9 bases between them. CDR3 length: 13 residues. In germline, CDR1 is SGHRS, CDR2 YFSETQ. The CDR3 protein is CASSREGQETQYF. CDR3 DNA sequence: TGCGCCAGCAGCCGGGAAGGGCAAGAGACCCAGTACTTC.

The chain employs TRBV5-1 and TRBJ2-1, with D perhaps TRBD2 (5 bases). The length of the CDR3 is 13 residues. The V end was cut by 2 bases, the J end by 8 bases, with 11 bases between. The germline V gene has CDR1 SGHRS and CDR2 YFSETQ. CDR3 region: CASSFVGDHEQFF. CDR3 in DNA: TGCGCCAGCAGCTTCGTCGGGGATCATGAGCAGTTCTTC.

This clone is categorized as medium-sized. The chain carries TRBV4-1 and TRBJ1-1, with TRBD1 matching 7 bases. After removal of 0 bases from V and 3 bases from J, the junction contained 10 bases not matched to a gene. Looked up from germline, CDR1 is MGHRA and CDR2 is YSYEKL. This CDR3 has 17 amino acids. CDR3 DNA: TGCGCCAGCAGCCAAGAATGGGGCCAGGGGGTGGACACTGAAGCTTTCTTT. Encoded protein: CASSQEWGQGVDTEAFF.

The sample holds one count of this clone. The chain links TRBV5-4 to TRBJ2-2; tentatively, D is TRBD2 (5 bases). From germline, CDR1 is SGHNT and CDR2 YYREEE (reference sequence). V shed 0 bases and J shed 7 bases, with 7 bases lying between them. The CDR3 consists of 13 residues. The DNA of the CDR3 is TGTGCCAGCAGCTTGGGACGGGACGGGGAGCTGTTTTTT. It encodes CASSLGRDGELFF.

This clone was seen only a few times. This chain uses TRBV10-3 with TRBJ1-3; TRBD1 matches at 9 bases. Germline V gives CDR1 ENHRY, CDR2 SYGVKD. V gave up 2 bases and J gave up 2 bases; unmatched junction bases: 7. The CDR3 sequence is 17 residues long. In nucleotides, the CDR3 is TGTGCCATCAGTGAGCCAACAGGGGGCGGCGCTGGAAACACCATATATTTT. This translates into CAISEPTGGGAGNTIYF.

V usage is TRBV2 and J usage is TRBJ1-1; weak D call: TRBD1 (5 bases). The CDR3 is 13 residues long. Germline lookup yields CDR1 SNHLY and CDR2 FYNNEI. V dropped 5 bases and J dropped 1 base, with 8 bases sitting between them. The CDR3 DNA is TGTGCCAGCAGTTTCCAGGGGAACACTGAAGCTTTCTTT. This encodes CASSFQGNTEAFF.

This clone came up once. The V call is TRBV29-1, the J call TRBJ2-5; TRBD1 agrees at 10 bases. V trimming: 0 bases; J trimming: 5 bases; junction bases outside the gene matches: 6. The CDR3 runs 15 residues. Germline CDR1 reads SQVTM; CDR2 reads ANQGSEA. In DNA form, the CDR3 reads TGCAGCGTTGAAGAGGGACAGGGGTGGAGCGAGACCCAGTACTTC. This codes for CSVEEGQGWSETQYF.

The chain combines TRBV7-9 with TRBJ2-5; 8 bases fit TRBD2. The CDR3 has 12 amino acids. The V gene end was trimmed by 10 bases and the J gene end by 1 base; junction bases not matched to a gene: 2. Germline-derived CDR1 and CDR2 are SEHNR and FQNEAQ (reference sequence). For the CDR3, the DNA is TGTGCCACCGGGAGGGCCCAAGAGACCCAGTACTTC. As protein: CATGRAQETQYF.

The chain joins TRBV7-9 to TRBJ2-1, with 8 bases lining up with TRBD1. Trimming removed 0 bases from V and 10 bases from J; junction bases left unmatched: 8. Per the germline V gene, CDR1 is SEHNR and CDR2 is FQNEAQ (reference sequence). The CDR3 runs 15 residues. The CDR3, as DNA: TGTGCCAGCAGCTTAGCAGGACAGGGATTGATGGAGCAGTTCTTC. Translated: CASSLAGQGLMEQFF.

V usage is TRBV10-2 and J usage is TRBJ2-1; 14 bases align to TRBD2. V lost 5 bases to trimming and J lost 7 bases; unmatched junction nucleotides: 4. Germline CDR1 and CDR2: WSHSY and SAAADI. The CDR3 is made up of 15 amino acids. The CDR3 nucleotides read TGCGCCAGCAGTTCGGGACTAGCGGGAGCGAATGAGCAGTTCTTC. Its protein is CASSSGLAGANEQFF.

The CDR3 DNA is TGTGCCAGCAGTGTGGACAGGGGCTACGAGCAGTACTTC. It yields the protein CASSVDRGYEQYF. The gene calls are TRBV2 and TRBJ2-7; 9 bases agree with TRBD1. The germline gives CDR1 SNHLY, CDR2 FYNNEI. The CDR3 spans 13 residues. Germline trimming cut 4 bases from V and 3 bases from J; bases unmatched to any gene: 1.

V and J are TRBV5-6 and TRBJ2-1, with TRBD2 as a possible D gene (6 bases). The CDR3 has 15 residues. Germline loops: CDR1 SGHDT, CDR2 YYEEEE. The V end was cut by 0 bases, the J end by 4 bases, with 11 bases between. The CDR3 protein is CASSLVGGLYNEQFF. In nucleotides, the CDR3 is TGTGCCAGCAGCTTGGTCGGAGGGCTGTACAATGAGCAGTTCTTC.

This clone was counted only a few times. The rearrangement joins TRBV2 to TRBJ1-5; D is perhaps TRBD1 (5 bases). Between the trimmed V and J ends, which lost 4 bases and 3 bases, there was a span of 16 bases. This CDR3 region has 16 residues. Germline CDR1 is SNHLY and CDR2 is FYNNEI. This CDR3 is CASSGTFGHLNQPQHF. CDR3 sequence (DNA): TGTGCCAGCAGTGGCACTTTTGGACACCTCAATCAGCCCCAGCATTTT.

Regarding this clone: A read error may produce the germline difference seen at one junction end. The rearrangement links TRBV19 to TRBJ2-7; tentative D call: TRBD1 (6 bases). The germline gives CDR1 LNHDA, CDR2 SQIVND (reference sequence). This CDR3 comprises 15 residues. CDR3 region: CASSLGQGKGYGQYF. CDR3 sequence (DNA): TGTGCCAGTAGCCTGGGCCAGGGGAAAGGCTACGGGCAGTACTTC.

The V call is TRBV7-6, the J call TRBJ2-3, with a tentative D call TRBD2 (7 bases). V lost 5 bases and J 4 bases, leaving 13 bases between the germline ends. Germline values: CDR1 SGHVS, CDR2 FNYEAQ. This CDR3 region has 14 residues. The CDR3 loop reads CASSPTGGADTQYF. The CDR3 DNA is TGTGCCAGCAGCCCTACGGGGGGCGCAGATACGCAGTATTTT.

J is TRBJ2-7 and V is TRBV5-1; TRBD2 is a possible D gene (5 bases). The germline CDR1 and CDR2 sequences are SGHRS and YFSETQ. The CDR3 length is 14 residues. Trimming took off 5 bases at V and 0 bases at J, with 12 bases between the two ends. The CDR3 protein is CASRKSEGSYEQYF. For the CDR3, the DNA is TGCGCCAGCAGAAAATCTGAGGGCTCCTACGAGCAGTACTTC.

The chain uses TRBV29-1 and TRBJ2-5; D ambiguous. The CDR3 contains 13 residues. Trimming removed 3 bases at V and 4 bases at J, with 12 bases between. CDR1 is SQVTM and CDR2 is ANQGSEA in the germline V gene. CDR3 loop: CSVDLRTLETQYF. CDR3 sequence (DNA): TGCAGCGTTGATCTCCGAACATTAGAGACCCAGTACTTC.

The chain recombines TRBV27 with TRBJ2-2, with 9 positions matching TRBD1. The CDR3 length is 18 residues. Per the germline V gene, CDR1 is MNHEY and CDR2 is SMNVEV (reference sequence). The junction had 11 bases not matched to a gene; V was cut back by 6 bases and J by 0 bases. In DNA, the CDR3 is TGTGCCAGCAGCCTAACCGGCTACAGGGGGCCGAACACCGGGGAGCTGTTTTTT. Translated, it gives CASSLTGYRGPNTGELFF.

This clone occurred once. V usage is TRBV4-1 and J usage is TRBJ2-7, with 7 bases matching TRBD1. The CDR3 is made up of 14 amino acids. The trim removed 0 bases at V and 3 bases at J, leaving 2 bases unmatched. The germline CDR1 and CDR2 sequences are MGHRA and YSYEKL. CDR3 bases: TGCGCCAGCAGCCAAGACGGACAGGACTACGAGCAGTACTTC. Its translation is CASSQDGQDYEQYF.

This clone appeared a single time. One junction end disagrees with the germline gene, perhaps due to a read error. The CDR3 DNA reads TGTGCCAGCAGTTACTCGAAGCCCTCCGACTCGACAGTATACTTC. The encoded protein is CASSYSKPSDSTVYF. The V gene is TRBV6-5, the J gene TRBJ1-2; D is perhaps TRBD1 (5 bases). The CDR3 extends over 15 amino acids. From germline, CDR1 is MNHEY and CDR2 SVGAGI.

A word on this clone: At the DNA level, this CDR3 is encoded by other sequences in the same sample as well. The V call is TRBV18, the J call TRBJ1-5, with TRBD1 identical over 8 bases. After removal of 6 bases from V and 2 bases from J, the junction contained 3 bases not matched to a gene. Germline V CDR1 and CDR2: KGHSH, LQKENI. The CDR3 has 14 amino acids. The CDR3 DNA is TGTGCCAGCTCGCCGACAGGGGGCAATCAGCCCCAGCATTTT. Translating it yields CASSPTGGNQPQHF.